This entry lists 25 T cell receptor beta chains sequenced from one sample in a study of blood T cell repertoires in COVID-19. Method: immunoSEQ multiplex PCR; TCRdb's copy keeps in-frame clones and lacks some. The table lists tens of thousands of clones, 88% of them singletons. Specimen: peripheral blood. The receptors derive from a human donor in a cohort sampled during active COVID-19.

The genes are TRBV10-3 and TRBJ2-1; 8 nucleotides line up with TRBD2. The trim removed 10 bases at V and 7 bases at J, leaving 9 bases unmatched. Germline V gene sequence: CDR1 ENHRY, CDR2 SYGVKD. The CDR3 extends over 13 amino acids. The CDR3: CATTGLARNEQFF. The CDR3 DNA reads as TGTGCCACGACAGGACTAGCTAGGAATGAGCAGTTCTTC.

The rearrangement links TRBV5-6 to TRBJ2-3; 9 nucleotides line up with TRBD1. With 1 base clipped from V and 0 bases from J, the junction kept 3 bases outside the gene matches. CDR3 length: 16 amino acids. Germline lookup yields CDR1 SGHDT and CDR2 YYEEEE. CDR3 sequence: CASSLTGGGSTDTQYF. The CDR3 nucleotides are TGTGCCAGCAGCTTGACAGGGGGCGGGAGCACAGATACGCAGTATTTT.

The chain couples TRBV2 to TRBJ2-7, with D tentatively TRBD2 (6 bases). CDR1 is SNHLY and CDR2 is FYNNEI in the germline V gene. The CDR3 has 14 residues. Trimming removed 7 bases at V and 2 bases at J, with 15 bases between. CDR3 DNA: TGTGCCAGCACCGAGATTAGCGGCGCCTACGAGCAGTACTTC. Translated: CASTEISGAYEQYF.

The chain joins TRBV6-5 to TRBJ1-1, with 7 bases matching TRBD1. CDR3 size: 12 residues. V was clipped by 6 bases and J by 4 bases; unmatched bases: 2. Germline CDR1 is MNHEY and CDR2 is SVGAGI. The chain's CDR3 is CASSDRVTEAFF. CDR3 bases: TGTGCCAGCAGCGACAGGGTCACTGAAGCTTTCTTT.

This chain uses TRBV5-1 with TRBJ2-5, with D possibly matching TRBD1 (6 bases). Deletions cut 3 bases from V and 2 bases from J, with 17 bases between. The CDR3 extends over 16 amino acids. Germline V lookup: CDR1 SGHRS, CDR2 YFSETQ. This CDR3 is CASSYDRSYYQETQYF. CDR3 coding DNA: TGCGCCAGCAGCTACGACAGGAGCTATTATCAAGAGACCCAGTACTTC.

The gene calls are TRBV7-2 and TRBJ2-7; 8 positions agree with TRBD1. Trimming at V came to 5 bases and at J to 3 bases, leaving 6 bases not matched to a gene. The CDR3 extends over 14 amino acids. Germline CDR1 reads SGHTA; CDR2 reads FQGNSA. CDR3 residues: CASSPGQGYYEQYF. The CDR3 DNA sequence: TGTGCCAGCAGCCCTGGACAGGGTTACTACGAGCAGTACTTC.

There are a few counts of this clone. A read error may produce the germline difference seen at one junction end. The J gene is TRBJ1-2, the V gene TRBV7-9; D gene unclear. CDR1 and CDR2 (germline): SEHNR, FQNEAQ (reference sequence). This CDR3 is built from 12 residues. CDR3 sequence reads: CASSLVVYGYTF. The DNA for the CDR3 is TGTGCCAGCAGTTTAGTAGTCTATGGCTACACCTTC.

The rearrangement links TRBV7-8 to TRBJ2-5; no clear D. Deletions cut 3 bases from V and 6 bases from J, with 8 bases between. The CDR3 is made up of 12 amino acids. The germline CDR1 and CDR2 sequences are SGHVS and FQNEAQ. The CDR3 loop is CASSFSEQTQYF. CDR3 coding DNA: TGTGCCAGCAGCTTCAGCGAACAGACCCAGTACTTC. Using reference TRBV7-8 and TRBJ2-5 for the parts outside the CDR3, the full variable domain is GAGVSQSPRYKVAKRGQDVALRCDPISGHVSLFWYQQALGQGPEFLTYFQNEAQLDKSGLPSDRFFAERPEGSVSTLKIQRTQQEDSAVYLCASSFSEQTQYFGPGTRLLVL.

This sequence joins TRBV3-1 (or the pseudogene TRBV3-2) and TRBJ1-2; 7 bases are a match to TRBD1. V was clipped by 0 bases and J by 7 bases; unmatched bases: 5. CDR1 and CDR2 from the germline V gene are LGHDT and YNNKEL (reference sequence). The CDR3 sequence is 14 residues long. The CDR3: CASSQDDRVGGYTF. CDR3 coding DNA: TGTGCCAGCAGCCAAGACGACAGGGTAGGTGGCTACACCTTC.

V usage is TRBV9 and J usage is TRBJ2-5; D is perhaps TRBD2 (6 bases). This CDR3 is 14 amino acids long. Trimming left V 6 bases short and J 8 bases short, with 20 bases between. Germline V gene lookup returns CDR1 SGDLS and CDR2 YYNGEE. The CDR3 loop reads CASTPGLRLDTQYF. The CDR3 DNA follows: TGTGCCAGCACCCCGGGACTCCGGTTGGATACCCAGTACTTC.

The chain links TRBV2 to TRBJ2-3; D is undetermined. CDR1 and CDR2 from the germline V gene are SNHLY and FYNNEI. Trimming removed 7 bases at V and 2 bases at J, with 7 bases between. The CDR3 has 12 amino acids. The CDR3 DNA is TGTGCCAGCACAGGCGACACAGATACGCAGTATTTT. Protein product: CASTGDTDTQYF.

CDR3 DNA: TGTGCCAGCTCACCGGGCGCAGGGTTAACTTCACCCCTCCACTTT. Translating gives CASSPGAGLTSPLHF. V usage is TRBV18 and J usage is TRBJ1-6; weak D call: TRBD1 (5 bases). CDR3 length: 15 residues. V lost 3 bases, J lost 9 bases, and 15 bases lay in between. Germline CDR1 and CDR2: KGHSH and LQKENI.

The rearrangement uses TRBV5-5 and TRBJ1-2; D is perhaps TRBD1 (5 bases). V lost 8 bases and J lost 4, with 12 bases in between. CDR3 length equals 12 residues. Per germline, CDR1 SGHKS and CDR2 YYEKEE (reference sequence). The CDR3 protein is CASSGTAYGYTF. CDR3 bases: TGTGCCAGTTCCGGGACTGCCTATGGCTACACCTTC.

The CDR3 DNA is TGTGCCAGCAGTTCTAACACCGGGGAGCTGTTTTTT. It codes for CASSSNTGELFF. The genes are TRBV12-3 or TRBV12-4 and TRBJ2-2; no firm D call. Trimming took 4 bases from V and 2 from J, leaving 2 bases between them. CDR3 size: 12 residues.

The chain combines TRBV4-2 with TRBJ1-1; unclear D gene. The germline gives CDR1 LGHNA, CDR2 YNFKEQ. V shed 0 bases and J shed 3 bases, with 5 bases lying between them. The CDR3 is 13 residues long. The CDR3 sequence is CASSQDEYTEAFF. The CDR3 DNA reads TGTGCCAGCAGCCAAGATGAGTACACTGAAGCTTTCTTT.

CDR3 loop: CASSFDLLQGDTQYF. The CDR3 DNA follows: TGTGCCAGCAGCTTTGACCTGCTACAGGGAGATACGCAGTATTTT. The chain recombines TRBV5-6 with TRBJ2-3, with D possibly TRBD1 on 6 matching bases. V was shortened by 2 bases and J by 5 bases, with 15 bases between the two germline ends. CDR3 length equals 15 residues. CDR1 and CDR2 (germline): SGHDT, YYEEEE.

The gene calls are TRBV28 and TRBJ2-2; TRBD2 might be the D (6 bases). V dropped 7 bases and J dropped 3 bases, with 9 bases sitting between them. This CDR3 is 13 amino acids long. Germline loops: CDR1 MDHEN, CDR2 SYDVKM. DNA of the CDR3: TGTGCCAGCACCAGGGAGGACACCGGGGAGCTGTTTTTT. Translating it yields CASTREDTGELFF.

DNA for the CDR3: TGTGCCACCAGTGATATATCGACAGGCTCCTACGAGCAGTACTTC. It encodes CATSDISTGSYEQYF. This chain connects TRBV24-1 to TRBJ2-7; D might be TRBD1 (6 bases). Trimming stripped 3 bases from V and 0 bases from J, with 11 bases between. CDR3 length: 15 residues. Germline loops: CDR1 KGHDR, CDR2 SFDVKD.

V usage is TRBV19 and J usage is TRBJ2-7; the D gene is possibly TRBD2 (5 bases). Trimming removed 5 bases from V and 7 bases from J, with 15 bases in between. The CDR3 spans 13 residues. Germline CDR1 is LNHDA and CDR2 is SQIVND (reference sequence). CDR3 sequence (DNA): TGTGCCAGTAGTCCCAGCTTAGCGAGAGAGCAGTACTTC. Protein product: CASSPSLAREQYF.

The J gene is TRBJ2-7, the V gene TRBV6-6; 10 bases line up with TRBD1. Losses at the gene ends were 5 bases for V and 6 bases for J; bases not matched to a gene: 7. This CDR3 is built from 14 residues. CDR1 is MNHNY and CDR2 is SVGAGI in the germline V gene (reference sequence). Here the CDR3 reads CASSTWTGGREQYF. DNA for the CDR3: TGTGCCAGCAGTACCTGGACAGGGGGTCGCGAGCAGTACTTC.

The chain has TRBV18 and TRBJ1-1; a possible D gene is TRBD1 (5 bases). The germline CDR1 and CDR2 sequences are KGHSH and LQKENI. Deletions cut 3 bases from V and 5 bases from J, with 16 bases between. This CDR3 has 15 amino acids. The CDR3 region is CASSPSSWTTTEAFF. The CDR3 nucleotides are TGTGCCAGCTCACCCTCTTCCTGGACAACTACTGAAGCTTTCTTT.

This clone was seen at least ten times. The chain carries TRBV2 and TRBJ1-2, with a possible D match to TRBD1 (6 bases). Looked up from germline, CDR1 is SNHLY and CDR2 is FYNNEI. The CDR3 totals 12 residues. With 2 bases removed from V and 14 bases from J, the gap between germline ends came to 15 bases. The DNA of the CDR3 is TGTGCCAGCAGTGAATGGCGAGATCAGGGGACCTTC. This sequence encodes CASSEWRDQGTF.

Only one count was recorded for this clone. The genes are TRBV18 and TRBJ1-1; 9 bases match TRBD1. The CDR3 totals 14 residues. Unmatched junction bases numbered 10, after V lost 3 bases and J lost 11 bases. The germline V gene has CDR1 KGHSH and CDR2 LQKENI. The CDR3 sequence: CASSPGQGFIGAFF. DNA for the CDR3: TGTGCCAGCTCACCCGGACAGGGGTTCATAGGGGCTTTCTTT.

This clone has only one observation. The chain joins TRBV11-2 to TRBJ2-5, with D perhaps TRBD2 (5 bases). Deletions cut 1 base from V and 4 bases from J, with 16 bases between. Per the germline V gene, CDR1 is SGHAT and CDR2 is FQNNGV. The CDR3 length is 16 residues. The CDR3 DNA follows: TGTGCCAGCAGCTTAGCAAAGGACTGGTTGGTAGAGACCCAGTACTTC. This gives the protein CASSLAKDWLVETQYF.

This rearrangement joins TRBV27 to TRBJ2-1, with D maybe TRBD2 (6 bases). The V and J ends lost 6 bases and 0 bases respectively, with 12 bases between them. CDR1 MNHEY and CDR2 SMNVEV come from the germline V gene (reference sequence). CDR3 size: 15 residues. The CDR3 is CASRSRESSYNEQFF. In DNA, the CDR3 is TGTGCCAGCAGGAGCCGGGAGAGCTCCTACAATGAGCAGTTCTTC.